This T cell receptor beta chain stems from a study of TIL therapy for anti-PD-1-resistant metastatic lung cancer. Across the study: Median tumor mutation burden was more than 1.4 mutations per megabase.

Sequencing used immunoSEQ v3. Generated by immunoSEQ multiplex PCR, the TCRdb table keeps only in-frame clones and is missing some. The sample holds approximately 23,000 clones, over 55% seen once. This clone was seen a handful of times. The V gene lost 3 bases and the J gene lost 7 bases, with 15 bases spanning the gap. Germline-derived CDR1 and CDR2 are SNHLY and FYNNEI. This CDR3 has 15 amino acids. Time point of the sample: pre-treatment sample, taken before nivolumab and TIL therapy. Most excised metastases sampled were pleural nodules or supraclavicular lymph nodes. The genes are TRBV2 and TRBJ1-4; no clear D. Here the sequenced sample was tumor tissue, taken at baseline. The receptor comes from a woman between 30 and 85 years old with non-small cell lung cancer. CDR3: CASSEALGRGEKLFF. The CDR3 nucleotides are TGTGCCAGCAGTGAGGCCCTGGGTCGTGGTGAAAAACTGTTTTTT.